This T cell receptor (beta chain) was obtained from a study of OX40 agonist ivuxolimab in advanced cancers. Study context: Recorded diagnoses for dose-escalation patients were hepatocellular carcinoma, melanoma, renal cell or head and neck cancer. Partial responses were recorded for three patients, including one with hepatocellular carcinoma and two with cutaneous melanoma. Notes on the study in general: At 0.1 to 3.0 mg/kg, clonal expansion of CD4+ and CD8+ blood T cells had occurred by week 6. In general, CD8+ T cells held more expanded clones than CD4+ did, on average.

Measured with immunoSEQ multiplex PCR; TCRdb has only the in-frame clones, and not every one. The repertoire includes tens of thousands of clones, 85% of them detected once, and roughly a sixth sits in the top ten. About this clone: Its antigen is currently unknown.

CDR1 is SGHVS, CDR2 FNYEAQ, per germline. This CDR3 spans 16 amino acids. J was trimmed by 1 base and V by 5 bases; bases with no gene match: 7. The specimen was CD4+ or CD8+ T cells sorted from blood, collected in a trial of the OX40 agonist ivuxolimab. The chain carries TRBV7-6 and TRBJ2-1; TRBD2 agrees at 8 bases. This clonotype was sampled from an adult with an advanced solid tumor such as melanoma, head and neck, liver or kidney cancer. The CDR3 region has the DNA TGTGCCAGCAGCGTCATTAGCGGGACTTCCTACAATGAGCAGTTCTTC. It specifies CASSVISGTSYNEQFF.